Below, 27 T cell receptor beta chains from the same sample are listed, as sequenced in a study of blood T cell repertoires in COVID-19. The repertoire was sequenced with immunoSEQ multiplex PCR; TCRdb's copy has only in-frame clones and lacks some. Altogether 360,000 or so clones are present, around 89% being singletons, with the ten largest covering about 6.5%. Source material: peripheral blood. The receptors were gathered from a young man with active or convalescent COVID-19.

This clone was recorded a few times. The chain couples TRBV28 to TRBJ1-1; possibly TRBD1 for D (5 bases). The CDR3 extends over 16 amino acids. In germline, CDR1 is MDHEN, CDR2 SYDVKM. V was clipped by 7 bases and J by 0 bases, with 18 bases between them. CDR3 in DNA: TGTGCCAGCAACCCACTCCAGGGTCCCATGAACACTGAAGCTTTCTTT. Protein sequence: CASNPLQGPMNTEAFF.

This chain connects TRBV9 to TRBJ2-2, with TRBD2 as a possible D gene (6 bases). Between the trimmed V and J ends, which lost 2 bases and 1 base, there was a span of 9 bases. The V gene's germline CDR1 is SGDLS and CDR2 YYNGEE. The CDR3 sequence is 15 residues long. The CDR3 DNA is TGTGCCAGCAGCGTTACTAGCCTGAACACCGGGGAGCTGTTTTTT. As protein: CASSVTSLNTGELFF.

Here the CDR3 reads CASSVDSGSYEQYF. As DNA, the CDR3 is TGTGCCAGCAGCGTAGACAGCGGGAGTTACGAGCAGTACTTC. The chain joins TRBV9 to TRBJ2-7, with TRBD2 identical over 8 bases. The CDR3 runs to 14 residues. The V gene end was trimmed by 0 bases and the J gene end by 4 bases; junction bases not matched to a gene: 3. Germline CDR1 is SGDLS and CDR2 is YYNGEE.

The chain recombines TRBV7-8 with TRBJ2-7; a weak D match, TRBD1 (6 bases). CDR3 length equals 16 residues. Germline V gene sequence: CDR1 SGHVS, CDR2 FQNEAQ. The ends were cut back, 1 base at V and 1 base at J, with 14 bases in the middle. CDR3 amino acids: CASSLEVWDTSYEQYF. The CDR3 nucleotides are TGTGCCAGCAGCTTAGAGGTGTGGGACACATCCTACGAGCAGTACTTC.

The V call is TRBV18, the J call TRBJ1-1, with D possibly matching TRBD1 (6 bases). The CDR3 is made up of 15 amino acids. V was cut by 4 bases and J by 0 bases, with 12 bases left in between. Looked up from germline, CDR1 is KGHSH and CDR2 is LQKENI. The CDR3 DNA reads as TGTGCCAGCTCACGACTACAGGGTATGAACACTGAAGCTTTCTTT. It yields the protein CASSRLQGMNTEAFF.

The sample holds one count of this clone. The chain links TRBV29-1 to TRBJ2-1, with D maybe TRBD2 (6 bases). The germline V gene encodes CDR1 SQVTM and CDR2 ANQGSEA. V was shortened by 4 bases and J by 5 bases, with 12 bases between the two germline ends. The CDR3 has 13 residues. The CDR3 sequence is CSVAAGSNNEQFF. Here the CDR3 DNA reads TGCAGCGTTGCCGCCGGGAGCAACAATGAGCAGTTCTTC.

This clone has just a few counts. The rearrangement joins TRBV7-8 to TRBJ2-7; TRBD1 aligns across 7 bases. With V trimmed by 5 bases and J by 7 bases, 5 bases remained unmatched. The CDR3 spans 12 residues. The germline V gene encodes CDR1 SGHVS and CDR2 FQNEAQ. The CDR3 DNA reads as TGTGCCAGCAGCGCACAGGGGTATGAGCAGTACTTC. Protein: CASSAQGYEQYF.

This rearrangement joins TRBV5-8 to TRBJ2-7; D gene unclear. Trimming took 3 bases from V and 0 from J, leaving 10 bases between them. CDR1 and CDR2 (germline): SGHTS, YDEGEE. This CDR3 has 14 residues. The CDR3 sequence: CASSSTTGSYEQYF. Here the CDR3 DNA reads TGTGCCAGCAGCTCCACGACGGGCTCCTACGAGCAGTACTTC.

This chain connects TRBV28 to TRBJ2-5; tentatively, D is TRBD1 (6 bases). Germline lookup yields CDR1 MDHEN and CDR2 SYDVKM. CDR3 size: 15 residues. Between the trimmed V and J ends, which lost 5 bases and 1 base, there was a span of 14 bases. The CDR3 protein is CASSLPGALQETQYF. The CDR3 DNA is TGTGCCAGCAGTCTTCCAGGGGCCCTCCAAGAGACCCAGTACTTC.

V usage is TRBV29-1 and J usage is TRBJ1-1; D unresolved. Germline V gene data show CDR1 as SQVTM and CDR2 as ANQGSEA. V was pared by 5 bases and J by 1 base, with 8 bases between. The CDR3 is 12 residues long. CDR3 sequence: CSVSHPNTEAFF. In DNA form, the CDR3 reads TGCAGCGTTAGCCACCCGAACACTGAAGCTTTCTTT.

On this clone: Other DNA sequences of this sample code for an identical CDR3. The chain combines TRBV28 with TRBJ1-1; D is perhaps TRBD1 (5 bases). V lost 6 bases and J lost 3, with 11 bases in between. The CDR3 spans 13 residues. Germline V lookup: CDR1 MDHEN, CDR2 SYDVKM. The CDR3 region is CASSLDSYTEAFF. CDR3 coding DNA: TGTGCCAGCAGCCTAGACAGCTACACTGAAGCTTTCTTT. The full variable domain, rest sourced from reference TRBV28 and TRBJ1-1, is DVKVTQSSRYLVKRTGEKVFLECVQDMDHENMFWYRQDPGLGLRLIYFSYDVKMKEKGDIPEGYSVSREKKERFSLILESASTNQTSMYLCASSLDSYTEAFFGQGTRLTVV.

The V call is TRBV12-5, the J call TRBJ2-1, with D possibly being TRBD1 (6 bases). Germline values: CDR1 LGHNT, CDR2 FRNRAP. This CDR3 is 13 amino acids long. The V end was cut by 4 bases, the J end by 7 bases, with 11 bases between. The DNA of the CDR3 is TGTGCTAGTGGTTCAGGGGATTGGAATGAGCAGTTCTTC. Its translation: CASGSGDWNEQFF. Full variable domain (remainder filled in from reference TRBV12-5 and TRBJ2-1): DARVTQTPRHKVTEMGQEVTMRCQPILGHNTVFWYRQTMMQGLELLAYFRNRAPLDDSGMPKDRFSAEMPDATLATLKIQPSEPRDSAVYFCASGSGDWNEQFFGPGTRLTVL.

This chain uses TRBV28 with TRBJ2-7, with a weak D call TRBD1 (5 bases). This CDR3 has 13 residues. Trimming stripped 4 bases from V and 3 bases from J, with 10 bases between. CDR1 is MDHEN, CDR2 SYDVKM, per germline. The CDR3 coding sequence is TGTGCCAGCAGTTCCCCAGGGTACTACGAGCAGTACTTC. Translating gives CASSSPGYYEQYF.

The rearrangement uses TRBV2 and TRBJ2-1; 8 bases are shared with TRBD1. The trim removed 6 bases at V and 0 bases at J, leaving 4 bases unmatched. The V gene's germline CDR1 is SNHLY and CDR2 FYNNEI. The CDR3 spans 15 residues. The CDR3 loop reads CASRRQGSSYNEQFF. CDR3 in DNA: TGTGCCAGCAGACGACAGGGGAGCTCCTACAATGAGCAGTTCTTC.

V and J are TRBV14 and TRBJ1-6; D unclear. This CDR3 comprises 14 residues. V lost 5 bases, J lost 3 bases, and 8 bases lay in between. CDR1 SGHDN and CDR2 FVKESK come from the germline V gene. CDR3 residues: CASSEVFYNSPLHF. The DNA of the CDR3 is TGTGCCAGCAGCGAGGTCTTCTATAATTCACCCCTCCACTTT. Drawing the rest from reference TRBV14 and TRBJ1-6, the complete variable domain is EAGVTQFPSHSVIEKGQTVTLRCDPISGHDNLYWYRRVMGKEIKFLLHFVKESKQDESGMPNNRFLAERTGGTYSTLKVQPAELEDSGVYFCASSEVFYNSPLHFGNGTRLTVT.

This clone was recorded a few times. The chain uses TRBV18 and TRBJ1-5; D is uncertain. The CDR3 is 14 residues long. Germline CDR1 reads KGHSH; CDR2 reads LQKENI. V was clipped by 3 bases and J by 2 bases, with 8 bases between them. The CDR3 DNA is TGTGCCAGCTCACCGGACTGGGGCAATCAGCCCCAGCATTTT. Its translation is CASSPDWGNQPQHF.

The chain couples TRBV5-1 to TRBJ2-2; no clear D. There are 15 residues in the CDR3. V was cut by 0 bases and J by 0 bases, with 6 bases left in between. CDR1 and CDR2 (germline): SGHRS, YFSETQ. The CDR3 region is CASSLVSSNTGELFF. The CDR3 DNA reads TGCGCCAGCAGCTTGGTAAGCTCGAACACCGGGGAGCTGTTTTTT.

This clone was recorded only once. The sample contains more than one DNA sequence encoding this CDR3. The chain links TRBV6-5 to TRBJ1-5, with 7 bases fitting TRBD1. CDR1 and CDR2 from the germline V gene are MNHEY and SVGAGI. There are 15 residues in the CDR3. V lost 2 bases and J lost 4; bases outside the gene matches: 5. The CDR3 DNA sequence: TGTGCCAGCAGTTACCGGCAGGGGGGAAATCAGCCCCAGCATTTT. This encodes CASSYRQGGNQPQHF.

This sequence joins TRBV5-6 and TRBJ1-5, with D uncertain. The CDR3 runs to 16 residues. V lost 0 bases to trimming and J lost 0 bases, with 10 bases between them. Germline lookup yields CDR1 SGHDT and CDR2 YYEEEE. The chain's CDR3 is CASSLGGYLSNQPQHF. DNA for the CDR3: TGTGCCAGCAGCTTGGGAGGTTACCTTAGCAATCAGCCCCAGCATTTT.

The chain is built from TRBV29-1 and TRBJ2-7, with TRBD1 matching 8 bases. This CDR3 has 13 residues. Germline assignment: CDR1 SQVTM and CDR2 ANQGSEA. V was pared by 1 base and J by 4 bases, with 3 bases of the junction left unmatched. The DNA of the CDR3 is TGCAGCGTTGAAGCGGGACAGGCGTACGAGCAGTACTTC. Its translation: CSVEAGQAYEQYF.

The V call is TRBV7-9, the J call TRBJ1-1, with 8 bases aligning to TRBD1. V lost 4 bases to trimming and J lost 0 bases; unmatched junction nucleotides: 7. The CDR3 totals 16 residues. CDR1 is SEHNR and CDR2 is FQNEAQ in the germline V gene (reference sequence). The CDR3 DNA is TGTGCCAGCAGCTCGGACAGGGCAACGATGAACACTGAAGCTTTCTTT. Protein: CASSSDRATMNTEAFF.

This chain joins TRBV20-1 and TRBJ1-2; the match to TRBD1 covers 7 bases. This CDR3 is built from 11 residues. The ends lost 2 bases at V and 8 bases at J; junction bases unmatched: 2. Germline CDR1 reads DFQATT; CDR2 reads SNEGSKA (reference sequence). CDR3 in amino acids: CSARSGQGYTF. The CDR3 DNA reads as TGCAGTGCTAGATCGGGACAGGGCTACACCTTC.

This clone was picked up a small number of times. The chain has TRBV7-9 and TRBJ1-5, with unresolved D. The CDR3 sequence is 12 residues long. The ends were cut back, 8 bases at V and 6 bases at J, with 11 bases in the middle. The V gene's germline CDR1 is SEHNR and CDR2 FQNEAQ (reference sequence). Here the CDR3 reads CASRQDRQPQHF. The CDR3 nucleotides read TGTGCCAGCCGCCAGGATCGTCAGCCCCAGCATTTT.

The V call is TRBV4-1, the J call TRBJ1-2; D is perhaps TRBD1 (6 bases). Trimming shortened V by 4 bases and J by 8 bases, and 20 bases separated the two germline ends. Per the germline V gene, CDR1 is MGHRA and CDR2 is YSYEKL. The CDR3 spans 15 residues. CDR3 region: CASSLPGQIFEGYTF. The CDR3 region has the DNA TGCGCCAGCAGCCTCCCGGGACAAATATTTGAGGGCTACACCTTC.

The table lists this clone with a count of one. The gene calls are TRBV7-2 and TRBJ2-5, with 13 bases identical to TRBD2. Germline values: CDR1 SGHTA, CDR2 FQGNSA. J lost 6 bases, V lost 0 bases, and 10 bases had no gene match. The CDR3 contains 18 residues. The CDR3 sequence is CASSLARTSGGAPKTQYF. DNA for the CDR3: TGTGCCAGCAGCTTAGCGAGGACTAGCGGGGGTGCGCCCAAGACCCAGTACTTC. The full variable domain, completed using reference TRBV7-2 and TRBJ2-5, is GAGVSQSPSNKVTEKGKDVELRCDPISGHTALYWYRQSLGQGLEFLIYFQGNSAPDKSGLPSDRFSAERTGGSVSTLTIQRTQQEDSAVYLCASSLARTSGGAPKTQYFGPGTRLLVL.

The chain employs TRBV27 and TRBJ2-3; 7 positions agree with TRBD2. CDR1 MNHEY and CDR2 SMNVEV come from the germline V gene (reference sequence). This CDR3 is built from 15 residues. Trimming removed 1 base from V and 5 bases from J; junction bases left unmatched: 6. CDR3 bases: TGTGCCAGCAGTTTATATGGGGGAGGGCAAGATACGCAGTATTTT. Translating it yields CASSLYGGGQDTQYF.

V and J are TRBV25-1 and TRBJ2-1, with TRBD2 identical over 7 bases. CDR3 length: 15 residues. CDR1 and CDR2 (germline): MGHDK, SYGVNS. J gave up 5 bases and V 2 bases, and 6 bases lay outside the gene matches. CDR3 DNA: TGTGCCAGCAGTGAAGACAGCGGGGTGGACAATGAGCAGTTCTTC. Residues: CASSEDSGVDNEQFF.